This passage covers 10 T cell receptor beta chains from one sample sequenced in a study of blood T cell repertoires in COVID-19. Assay: immunoSEQ multiplex PCR; the TCRdb copy retains only in-frame clones and omits some. Of nearly 250,000 clones listed, approximately 90% are singletons. Material: PBMCs or T cells enriched from blood (not recorded which). The receptors here all came from a man aged 45-65 years who had been exposed to COVID-19.

The gene calls are TRBV29-1 and TRBJ1-2; D is perhaps TRBD1 (6 bases). Germline CDR1 is SQVTM and CDR2 is ANQGSEA. This CDR3 has 15 residues. Trimming took off 6 bases at V and 5 bases at J, with 22 bases between the two ends. In nucleotides, the CDR3 is TGCAGCGTCTCGAAAGGGGGGGGCCTAGGGTATGGCTACACCTTC. Its translation: CSVSKGGGLGYGYTF.

This chain joins TRBV18 and TRBJ2-1; 12 bases fit TRBD2. The CDR3 loop spans 19 amino acids. The V segment lost 3 bases and the J segment 4 bases; nucleotides outside the gene matches: 13. The germline CDR1 and CDR2 sequences are KGHSH and LQKENI. CDR3 residues: CASSPFATSGGEKYNEQFF. The CDR3 coding sequence is TGTGCCAGCTCACCGTTCGCGACTAGCGGGGGAGAAAAATACAATGAGCAGTTCTTC.

The chain carries TRBV7-2 and TRBJ1-5; D remains ambiguous. Germline V gene lookup returns CDR1 SGHTA and CDR2 FQGNSA. Trimming took off 6 bases at V and 0 bases at J, with 9 bases between the two ends. The CDR3 consists of 14 residues. In nucleotides, the CDR3 is TGTGCCAGCAGTTGGAGTTCTAGCAATCAGCCCCAGCATTTT. It is translated as CASSWSSSNQPQHF.

The rearrangement joins TRBV28 to TRBJ2-3, with TRBD2 identical over 8 bases. Trimming removed 6 bases from V and 3 bases from J; junction bases left unmatched: 2. CDR3 size: 13 residues. Germline assignment: CDR1 MDHEN and CDR2 SYDVKM. The CDR3 spells CASRAGGTDTQYF. CDR3 DNA: TGTGCCAGCAGGGCGGGGGGAACAGATACGCAGTATTTT.

Here the CDR3 reads CASSQPGQGDEKLFF. For the CDR3, the DNA is TGTGCCAGCAGCCAACCGGGACAGGGGGATGAAAAACTGTTTTTT. The chain carries TRBV6-5 and TRBJ1-4; 11 bases are shared with TRBD1. J was trimmed by 6 bases and V by 6 bases; bases with no gene match: 6. Germline V gene data show CDR1 as MNHEY and CDR2 as SVGAGI. CDR3 size: 15 residues.

V is TRBV2 and J is TRBJ2-3; TRBD2 aligns across 11 bases. The CDR3 is made up of 15 amino acids. The trim removed 6 bases at V and 4 bases at J, leaving 6 bases unmatched. Germline CDR1 reads SNHLY; CDR2 reads FYNNEI. CDR3 loop: CASSVAGGPPDTQYF. The CDR3 nucleotides are TGTGCCAGCAGCGTAGCGGGAGGGCCGCCAGATACGCAGTATTTT.

V gene TRBV19 combines with J gene TRBJ2-4; possibly TRBD1 for D (6 bases). The CDR3 spans 14 residues. Trimming pared 5 bases from V and 6 bases from J, leaving 14 bases between. CDR1 is LNHDA and CDR2 is SQIVND in the germline V gene (reference sequence). This CDR3 is CASSAPGEINIQYF. The CDR3 nucleotides are TGTGCCAGTAGTGCCCCAGGGGAGATAAACATTCAGTACTTC.

V and J are TRBV2 and TRBJ2-3; D might be TRBD1 (5 bases). Trimming stripped 2 bases from V and 6 bases from J, with 15 bases between. This CDR3 is 15 amino acids long. CDR1 and CDR2 from the germline V gene are SNHLY and FYNNEI. For the CDR3, the DNA is TGTGCCAGCAGTGAACAGGGTAGACTGGGTGATACGCAGTATTTT. Its translation: CASSEQGRLGDTQYF.

This clone has only one observation. CDR3 sequence: CASSSDRGINQPQHF. The CDR3 nucleotides read TGTGCCAGCAGCTCCGACAGGGGGATTAATCAGCCCCAGCATTTT. The V gene is TRBV5-8, the J gene TRBJ1-5, with TRBD1 identical over 9 bases. The V and J ends lost 3 bases and 4 bases, in that order; junction bases with no gene match: 5. This CDR3 has 15 amino acids. In germline, CDR1 is SGHTS, CDR2 YDEGEE.

The gene calls are TRBV5-8 and TRBJ2-1; D is undetermined. V was pared by 3 bases and J by 3 bases, with 13 bases between. The CDR3 runs 15 residues. Germline V CDR1 and CDR2: SGHTS, YDEGEE. CDR3 sequence (DNA): TGTGCCAGCAGCTACAAAATTTTCGTCTACAATGAGCAGTTCTTC. Protein sequence: CASSYKIFVYNEQFF.